This entry lists 16 T cell receptor beta chains sequenced from one sample in a study of long-term antiretroviral therapy in people with HIV. They ran version v3.0 of the immunoSEQ assay at survey level. The protocol was immunoSEQ multiplex PCR, while the TCRdb copy is restricted to in-frame clones and leaves out a portion. Here the sample spans 20,000 to 25,000 clones, around 80% being singletons. The input for sequencing was unsorted PBMCs, taken 0.2 years after starting antiretroviral therapy. The receptors were sampled from a woman aged 25 to 45 with HIV.

V usage is TRBV19 and J usage is TRBJ1-5, with D uncertain. Deletions cut 3 bases from V and 1 base from J, with 13 bases between. This CDR3 comprises 16 residues. Germline V gives CDR1 LNHDA, CDR2 SQIVND (reference sequence). CDR3 bases: TGTGCCAGTAGTATTGCGCAGCAAGGAAGCAATCAGCCCCAGCATTTT. Translated: CASSIAQQGSNQPQHF.

The chain combines TRBV5-4 with TRBJ1-2; 8 nucleotides align to TRBD1. The CDR3 covers 15 residues. Germline CDR1 reads SGHNT; CDR2 reads YYREEE (reference sequence). V lost 3 bases to trimming and J lost 5 bases; unmatched junction nucleotides: 9. The CDR3, as DNA: TGTGCCAGCAGCTCGACGACAGGGGACACTTATGGCTACACCTTC. Amino acid sequence: CASSSTTGDTYGYTF.

This clone was seen a few times. In nucleotides, the CDR3 is TGTGCCAGTAGTATTCGTCAGGGAGTAAATTCACCCCTCCACTTT. Its translation is CASSIRQGVNSPLHF. This sequence joins TRBV19 and TRBJ1-6; possible D gene TRBD1, 5 bases. V was cut by 3 bases and J by 7 bases, with 13 bases left in between. Germline values: CDR1 LNHDA, CDR2 SQIVND (reference sequence). The CDR3 is 15 amino acids.

This chain uses TRBV5-1 with TRBJ1-4; D call uncertain. Germline CDR1 is SGHRS and CDR2 is YFSETQ. Trimming stripped 0 bases from V and 6 bases from J, with 15 bases between. The length of the CDR3 is 16 residues. The CDR3: CASSLEVQSQYEKLFF. Here the CDR3 DNA reads TGCGCCAGCAGCTTGGAGGTTCAGTCGCAGTATGAAAAACTGTTTTTT.

This clone has a handful of counts. V gene TRBV27 combines with J gene TRBJ2-2; the D is unclear. V lost 2 bases and J 7 bases, leaving 11 bases between the germline ends. Germline lookup yields CDR1 MNHEY and CDR2 SMNVEV (reference sequence). There are 14 residues in the CDR3. CDR3 sequence: CASSLAPYLGELFF. The CDR3 DNA sequence: TGTGCCAGCAGTTTAGCGCCCTACCTCGGGGAGCTGTTTTTT.

The rearrangement links TRBV6-1 to TRBJ1-6; TRBD1 might be the D (6 bases). Germline V gene lookup returns CDR1 MNHNS and CDR2 SASEGT. Deletions cut 0 bases from V and 0 bases from J, with 12 bases between. The CDR3 extends over 18 amino acids. CDR3 bases: TGTGCCAGCAGTGAAGCGAACAGGGCTTTCTCCTATAATTCACCCCTCCACTTT. Amino acid sequence: CASSEANRAFSYNSPLHF.

The chain has TRBV7-3 and TRBJ1-6, with a tentative D call TRBD1 (5 bases). The CDR3 extends over 16 amino acids. Germline V CDR1 and CDR2: SGHTA, FQGTGA. The V gene lost 2 bases and the J gene lost 11 bases, with 19 bases spanning the gap. The CDR3 DNA follows: TGTGCCAGCAGCTTAGGCGTGACGGAACCAGGGCCACCCCTCCACTTT. Encoded protein: CASSLGVTEPGPPLHF.

This sequence joins TRBV4-1 and TRBJ2-3; D ambiguous. There are 13 residues in the CDR3. Germline V gives CDR1 MGHRA, CDR2 YSYEKL. Trimming removed 2 bases at V and 6 bases at J, with 9 bases between. The CDR3 protein is CASSQNIGDTQYF. The CDR3 DNA reads as TGCGCCAGCAGCCAAAATATAGGGGATACGCAGTATTTT.

The chain is built from TRBV15 and TRBJ1-5; no definite D call. The V end lost 3 bases, the J end lost 3 bases, and 6 bases lay between the germline ends. Germline CDR1 reads LNHNV; CDR2 reads YYDKDF (reference sequence). This CDR3 is built from 13 residues. The CDR3 region is CATSRGLNQPQHF. In DNA, the CDR3 is TGTGCCACCAGCAGGGGCCTCAATCAGCCCCAGCATTTT.

This clone was counted once. This chain uses TRBV6-1 with TRBJ1-1; TRBD1 might be the D (5 bases). The length of the CDR3 is 13 residues. Trimming left V 11 bases short and J 6 bases short, with 19 bases between. The germline CDR1 and CDR2 sequences are MNHNS and SASEGT. CDR3 bases: TGTGCCTCCGGTTTGGACGGAGGGGCTGAAGCTTTCTTT. This translates into CASGLDGGAEAFF.

The gene calls are TRBV19 and TRBJ1-6; 7 bases fit TRBD1. V shed 5 bases, J shed 6 bases, and the junction held 7 bases outside the gene matches. Per the germline V gene, CDR1 is LNHDA and CDR2 is SQIVND (reference sequence). This CDR3 spans 15 amino acids. The CDR3 protein is CASSLWDSSNSPLHF. DNA of the CDR3: TGTGCCAGTAGTTTATGGGACAGCTCTAATTCACCCCTCCACTTT.

V and J are TRBV29-1 and TRBJ1-1; a possible D gene is TRBD1 (5 bases). The CDR3 is 14 residues long. V lost 2 bases, J lost 4 bases, and 14 bases lay in between. Germline V gene data show CDR1 as SQVTM and CDR2 as ANQGSEA. The CDR3 region has the DNA TGCAGCGTTGAATCATCCCAGGGTATCACTGAAGCTTTCTTT. Residues: CSVESSQGITEAFF.

The chain couples TRBV2 to TRBJ2-7; maybe TRBD1 (6 bases). The V end was cut by 5 bases, the J end by 4 bases, with 15 bases between. The CDR3 has 14 residues. Looked up from germline, CDR1 is SNHLY and CDR2 is FYNNEI. The CDR3 DNA follows: TGTGCCAGCAGTTCACAGGGTTCCGGGTACGAGCAGTACGTC. Translation: CASSSQGSGYEQYV.

CDR3 loop: CASSLDQMGSGMPEAFF. The CDR3 nucleotides are TGTGCCAGCAGCTTAGATCAGATGGGATCGGGGATGCCTGAAGCTTTCTTT. This rearrangement joins TRBV11-2 to TRBJ1-1; no clear D. Germline V gene sequence: CDR1 SGHAT, CDR2 FQNNGV. This CDR3 spans 17 amino acids. V was shortened by 0 bases and J by 6 bases, with 20 bases between the two germline ends.

The chain recombines TRBV28 with TRBJ2-7; D possibly matches TRBD1 or TRBD2 (5 bases each). The germline V and J ends were trimmed by 4 bases and 2 bases, with 18 bases remaining between them. CDR1 and CDR2 (germline): MDHEN, SYDVKM. The CDR3 consists of 16 residues. The CDR3 spells CASSSETARRTYEQYF. The CDR3 nucleotides read TGTGCCAGCAGTTCCGAGACAGCCCGGAGGACCTACGAGCAGTACTTC.

This chain connects TRBV7-9 to TRBJ1-2; 9 bases fit TRBD1. Germline V gives CDR1 SEHNR, CDR2 FQNEAQ (reference sequence). With 5 bases clipped from V and 7 bases from J, the junction kept 5 bases outside the gene matches. The CDR3 extends over 13 amino acids. The CDR3 loop reads CASSLGTGSGYTF. CDR3 nucleotide sequence: TGTGCCAGCAGCCTCGGGACAGGGAGTGGCTACACCTTC.